The 9 T cell receptor beta chains in this list originate from one sample, sequenced in a study of cytomegalovirus exposure and HLA in healthy donors. Use of 60 Vbeta and 13 Jbeta primers characterized the PCR. TCRdb's copy holds only in-frame clones and misses some; the assay was immunoSEQ multiplex PCR. The table records hundreds of thousands of clones, around 90% of them present only once. The sequenced material came from PBMCs. The origin of the receptors is a woman aged 18-29 years in good health and CMV-seronegative.

Regarding this clone: Germline is not matched at one junction end, which may reflect a read error. The chain recombines TRBV5-5 with TRBJ1-6; D ambiguous. From germline, CDR1 is SGHKS and CDR2 YYEKEE (reference sequence). The CDR3 is made up of 17 amino acids. CDR3 DNA: TGTGCCAGCACCTTGGGCGAGATTCTCTCCTATAATTCACCCCTCCACTTT. It is translated as CASTLGEILSYNSPLHF. The entire variable domain, with the rest obtained from reference TRBV5-5 and TRBJ1-6, is as follows: DAGVTQSPTHLIKTRGQQVTLRCSPISGHKSVSWYQQVLGQGPQFIFQYYEKEERGRGNFPDRFSARQFPNYSSELNVNALLLGDSALYLCASTLGEILSYNSPLHFGNGTRLTVT.

The gene calls are TRBV7-3 and TRBJ2-1; 7 bases are a match to TRBD1. Germline-derived CDR1 and CDR2 are SGHTA and FQGTGA. This CDR3 contains 13 residues. V lost 4 bases, J lost 4 bases, and 1 base stayed unmatched. The CDR3 protein is CASSSDRYNEQFF. CDR3 bases: TGTGCCAGCAGCTCGGACAGGTACAATGAGCAGTTCTTC.

The chain is built from TRBV5-6 and TRBJ2-1; 16 bases align to TRBD2. CDR1 SGHDT and CDR2 YYEEEE come from the germline V gene. The V segment lost 4 bases and the J segment 4 bases; nucleotides outside the gene matches: 2. The CDR3 spans 16 residues. The CDR3: CASSLGLAGGYNEQFF. DNA of the CDR3: TGTGCCAGCAGCCTGGGACTAGCGGGGGGGTACAATGAGCAGTTCTTC.

A single count supports this clone. The chain carries TRBV6-5 and TRBJ1-1; unclear D gene. The CDR3 loop spans 14 amino acids. V lost 5 bases and J lost 5, with 15 bases in between. Germline loops: CDR1 MNHEY, CDR2 SVGAGI. CDR3 DNA: TGTGCCAGCAGTAGTCCGCCCCCTCGGACTGAAGCTTTCTTT. Translated: CASSSPPPRTEAFF.

The chain has TRBV11-2 and TRBJ2-7; no reliable D call. This CDR3 has 13 amino acids. V was cut by 4 bases and J by 3 bases, with 10 bases left in between. Germline V gene lookup returns CDR1 SGHAT and CDR2 FQNNGV. This CDR3 is CASSSNTRYEQYF. The CDR3 coding sequence is TGTGCCAGCAGCTCGAACACCCGCTACGAGCAGTACTTC.

The chain employs TRBV5-4 and TRBJ2-1, with 15 bases matching TRBD2. Germline V gives CDR1 SGHNT, CDR2 YYREEE (reference sequence). The CDR3 contains 15 residues. The V segment lost 4 bases and the J segment 9 bases; nucleotides outside the gene matches: 5. CDR3 region: CASSGGLAGGSEQFF. The CDR3 coding sequence is TGTGCCAGCAGCGGGGGACTAGCGGGGGGAAGTGAGCAGTTCTTC. The full variable domain, completed using reference TRBV5-4 and TRBJ2-1, is ETGVTQSPTHLIKTRGQQVTLRCSSQSGHNTVSWYQQALGQGPQFIFQYYREEENGRGNFPPRFSGLQFPNYSSELNVNALELDDSALYLCASSGGLAGGSEQFFGPGTRLTVL.

The genes are TRBV19 and TRBJ1-5; 7 positions agree with TRBD1. The CDR3 extends over 14 amino acids. The V segment lost 5 bases and the J segment 10 bases; nucleotides outside the gene matches: 11. CDR1 LNHDA and CDR2 SQIVND come from the germline V gene (reference sequence). DNA for the CDR3: TGTGCCAGTAGTGTACAGGGGCCCTCGGGACCCCAGCATTTT. Translation: CASSVQGPSGPQHF. The whole variable domain, filled in from reference TRBV19 and TRBJ1-5, reads DGGITQSPKYLFRKEGQNVTLSCEQNLNHDAMYWYRQDPGQGLRLIYYSQIVNDFQKGDIAEGYSVSREKKESFPLTVTSAQKNPTAFYLCASSVQGPSGPQHFGDGTRLSIL.

The chain couples TRBV20-1 to TRBJ1-2; D is undetermined. The CDR3 is made up of 11 amino acids. V lost 2 bases, J lost 3 bases, and 4 bases lay in between. From germline, CDR1 is DFQATT and CDR2 SNEGSKA (reference sequence). The CDR3 reads CSARSDYGYTF. In DNA, the CDR3 is TGCAGTGCTAGATCAGACTATGGCTACACCTTC.

This clone has a single count. The genes are TRBV30 and TRBJ1-5; 7 bases map to TRBD1. Germline V gives CDR1 GTSNPN, CDR2 SVGIG (reference sequence). Trimming at V came to 0 bases and at J to 4 bases, leaving 3 bases not matched to a gene. The CDR3 contains 14 residues. The CDR3 region has the DNA TGTGCCTGGAGTGTCTCGACAGGGAATCAGCCCCAGCATTTT. Translating gives CAWSVSTGNQPQHF.